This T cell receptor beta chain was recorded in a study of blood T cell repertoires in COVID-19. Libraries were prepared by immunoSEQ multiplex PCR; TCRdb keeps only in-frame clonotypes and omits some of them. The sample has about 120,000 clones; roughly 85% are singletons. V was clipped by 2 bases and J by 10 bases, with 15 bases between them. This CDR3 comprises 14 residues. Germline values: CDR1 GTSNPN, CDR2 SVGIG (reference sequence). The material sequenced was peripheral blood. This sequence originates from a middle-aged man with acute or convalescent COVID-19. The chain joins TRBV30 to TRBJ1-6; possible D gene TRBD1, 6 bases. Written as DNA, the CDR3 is TGTGCCTGGAGTCAGGGACACCAAGGGTCACCCCTCCACTTT. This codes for CAWSQGHQGSPLHF.